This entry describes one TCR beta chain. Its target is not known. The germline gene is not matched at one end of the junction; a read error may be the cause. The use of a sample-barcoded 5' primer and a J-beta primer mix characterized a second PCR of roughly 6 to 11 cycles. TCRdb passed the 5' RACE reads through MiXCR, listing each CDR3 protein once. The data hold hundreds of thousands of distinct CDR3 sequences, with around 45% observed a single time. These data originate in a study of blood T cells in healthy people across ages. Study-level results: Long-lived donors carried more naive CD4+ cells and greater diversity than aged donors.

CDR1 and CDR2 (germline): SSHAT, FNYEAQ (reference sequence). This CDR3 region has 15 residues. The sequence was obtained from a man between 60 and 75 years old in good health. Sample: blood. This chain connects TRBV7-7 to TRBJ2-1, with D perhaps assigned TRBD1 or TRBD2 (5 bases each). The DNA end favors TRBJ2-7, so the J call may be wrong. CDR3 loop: CASSLGESEGNEQYF. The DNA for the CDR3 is TGTGCTAGCAGCCTAGGGGAGAGTGAAGGCAATGAGCAGTACTTC.